This T cell receptor (beta chain) was recorded in a study of T cell repertoires in cytomegalovirus infection. The germline V and J ends were trimmed by 1 base and 6 bases, with 23 bases remaining between them. Germline V gene data show CDR1 as SGHDT and CDR2 as YYEEEE. The CDR3 runs 18 residues. This clonotype came up many times. Via MiXCR, TCRdb re-called the reads, giving one row per CDR3 protein. The data show hundreds of thousands of distinct CDR3 sequences, roughly 12% seen once. Specimen: PBMCs. The receptor was isolated from a human donor in good health (CMV status not recorded). Some clones in this sample may be carry-over from other donors' samples. The V and J genes are TRBV5-6 and TRBJ1-3, with D perhaps matching TRBD1 (5 bases). CDR3 nucleotides: TGTGCCAGCAGCTTGATTGGACCGAGACAGATTCGGGAAAACACCATATATTTT. It yields the protein CASSLIGPRQIRENTIYF. Drawing the rest from reference TRBV5-6 and TRBJ1-3, the complete variable domain is DAGVTQSPTHLIKTRGQQVTLRCSPKSGHDTVSWYQQALGQGPQFIFQYYEEEERQRGNFPDRFSGHQFPNYSSELNVNALLLGDSALYLCASSLIGPRQIRENTIYFGEGSWLTVV.